These 10 T cell receptor beta chains originate from one sample sequenced in a study of T cells after somatic rescue of genetic block. TCRdb's table, derived via immunoSEQ multiplex PCR, lists solely in-frame clones and lacks some. The table includes 110,000 or so clones, about 93% detected once. The material sequenced was peripheral blood mononuclear cells (PBMCs). The receptors were sampled from a woman aged 18-35 years.

The chain joins TRBV4-1 to TRBJ1-2; 8 nucleotides agree with TRBD1. After removal of 0 bases from V and 6 bases from J, the junction contained 9 bases not matched to a gene. The CDR3 contains 16 residues. Germline V gives CDR1 MGHRA, CDR2 YSYEKL. The CDR3 reads CASSQDSTGGKNGYTF. DNA for the CDR3: TGCGCCAGCAGCCAAGATAGTACAGGGGGTAAAAATGGCTACACCTTC.

The V gene is TRBV2, the J gene TRBJ1-2, with 8 bases that match TRBD1. Germline CDR1 and CDR2: SNHLY and FYNNEI. The V and J ends lost 4 bases and 7 bases, in that order; junction bases with no gene match: 8. CDR3 length: 14 amino acids. CDR3 nucleotide sequence: TGTGCCAGCAGTGGGAGTCAGGGGGCTGTTGGCTACACCTTC. Translation: CASSGSQGAVGYTF.

This rearrangement joins TRBV7-3 to TRBJ2-2; 10 nucleotides align to TRBD2. CDR1 is SGHTA, CDR2 FQGTGA, per germline. Trimming cost V 6 bases and J 0 bases; bases outside gene matches: 10. The CDR3 is made up of 18 amino acids. Here the CDR3 reads CASREWTSGFSNTGELFF. CDR3 DNA: TGTGCCAGCAGAGAGTGGACTAGCGGATTCTCGAACACCGGGGAGCTGTTTTTT. The full variable domain, rest sourced from reference TRBV7-3 and TRBJ2-2, is GAGVSQTPSNKVTEKGKYVELRCDPISGHTALYWYRQSLGQGPEFLIYFQGTGAADDSGLPNDRFFAVRPEGSVSTLKIQRTERGDSAVYLCASREWTSGFSNTGELFFGEGSRLTVL.

This chain joins TRBV6-1 and TRBJ2-7, with D hard to call. Per the germline V gene, CDR1 is MNHNS and CDR2 is SASEGT. V dropped 3 bases and J dropped 4 bases, with 7 bases sitting between them. The CDR3 runs to 12 residues. The CDR3 DNA sequence: TGTGCCAGCAGTGACGCTAGTTACGAGCAGTACTTC. Translated: CASSDASYEQYF.

The chain carries TRBV19 and TRBJ1-5; 8 bases fit TRBD1. Unmatched junction bases numbered 3, after V lost 4 bases and J lost 4 bases. From germline, CDR1 is LNHDA and CDR2 SQIVND (reference sequence). This CDR3 contains 14 residues. This CDR3 is CASSRGQGNQPQHF. The CDR3 DNA reads as TGTGCCAGTAGTAGAGGACAGGGTAATCAGCCCCAGCATTTT.

V gene TRBV18 combines with J gene TRBJ1-4, with D unresolved. Per the germline V gene, CDR1 is KGHSH and CDR2 is LQKENI. With 1 base removed from V and 7 bases from J, the gap between germline ends came to 22 bases. The CDR3 has 18 amino acids. The CDR3 nucleotides read TGTGCCAGCTCACCACGGACGATCCAGGCATCGTGGGGTGAAAAACTGTTTTTT. It specifies CASSPRTIQASWGEKLFF. Based on the CDR3 plus reference TRBV18 and TRBJ1-4, the full variable domain is NAGVMQNPRHLVRRRGQEARLRCSPMKGHSHVYWYRQLPEEGLKFMVYLQKENIIDESGMPKERFSAEFPKEGPSILRIQQVVRGDSAAYFCASSPRTIQASWGEKLFFGSGTQLSVL.

The chain links TRBV2 to TRBJ1-2; perhaps TRBD1 as D (5 bases). CDR3 size: 17 residues. V lost 3 bases, J lost 0 bases, and 17 bases lay in between. Germline CDR1 and CDR2: SNHLY and FYNNEI. This CDR3 reads CASSEWGPGRTNYGYTF. The DNA of the CDR3 is TGTGCCAGCAGTGAGTGGGGCCCAGGGCGGACTAACTATGGCTACACCTTC.

This rearrangement joins TRBV4-1 to TRBJ1-4; D unclear. Looked up from germline, CDR1 is MGHRA and CDR2 is YSYEKL. The CDR3 is 16 amino acids. V was pared by 4 bases and J by 0 bases, with 12 bases between. CDR3 sequence reads: CASSRTEIATNEKLFF. In DNA form, the CDR3 reads TGCGCCAGCAGCCGCACGGAAATTGCAACTAATGAAAAACTGTTTTTT.

The chain couples TRBV27 to TRBJ2-3; 10 bases match TRBD2. This CDR3 is 17 amino acids long. Per the germline V gene, CDR1 is MNHEY and CDR2 is SMNVEV (reference sequence). J was trimmed by 2 bases and V by 4 bases; bases with no gene match: 9. The DNA for the CDR3 is TGTGCCAGCAGTTCGTTCATAGCGGGGGGTTCCACAGATACGCAGTATTTT. This translates into CASSSFIAGGSTDTQYF.

This chain joins TRBV5-1 and TRBJ2-7, with D perhaps matching TRBD1 (6 bases). The germline CDR1 and CDR2 sequences are SGHRS and YFSETQ. V was trimmed by 3 bases and J by 0 bases, leaving 10 bases between them. This CDR3 contains 14 residues. The CDR3 DNA is TGCGCCAGCAGCTCCACAGGGAGCTCCTACGAGCAGTACTTC. Translation gives CASSSTGSSYEQYF.